This entry concerns a single TCR beta chain. No antigen is known for it. The sample originates from a study of T cell repertoires in cytomegalovirus infection. Using its own MiXCR run on the reads, TCRdb lists one record per CDR3 protein. The repertoire consists of 900,000 to 950,000 distinct CDR3 sequences, with approximately 33% occurring once and the leading ten covering under 15%. The TCR comes from a human donor in good health (CMV status not recorded). Some clones in this sample may be carry-over from other donors' samples. The specimen was cultured CD8+ T cells from PBMCs, collected from culture after CMV antigen stimulation.

CDR3: CSAPLRGMLKGYTF. CDR3 nucleotide sequence: TGCAGTGCTCCACTCAGGGGAATGTTGAAGGGCTACACCTTC. The chain recombines TRBV20-1 with TRBJ1-2; perhaps TRBD1 as D (6 bases). The CDR3 is 14 residues long. CDR1 is DFQATT and CDR2 is SNEGSKA in the germline V gene (reference sequence). The ends were cut back, 5 bases at V and 8 bases at J, with 21 bases in the middle.